This TCR beta chain stems from a study of T cell clonotyping in hematopoietic cell transplantation. Study overall: Recipients' pretransplant samples followed cytoreduction. Study-level points and caveats: CD4 and CD8 repertoire contributions could not be separated without sorting. Few recipient clonotypes overlapped donors; over 95% were de novo at given depth.

Libraries were prepared by immunoSEQ multiplex PCR; TCRdb keeps only in-frame clonotypes and omits some of them. The sample records about 21,000 clones, almost 90% being singletons. V gave up 0 bases and J gave up 7 bases, with 3 bases separating them. Germline V lookup: CDR1 SGHDN, CDR2 FVKESK. The CDR3 has 11 amino acids. Time point of the sample: recipient sample about 28 days before transplant, after cytoreduction. With respect to this clone: Its specificity is not known.

V usage is TRBV14 and J usage is TRBJ1-1, with D unresolved. This specimen consisted of peripheral blood mononuclear cells, obtained before stem cell transplant. The source is a man younger than 35 with biphenotypic leukemia. Some clones in this sample may be carry-over from other donors' samples. CDR3 bases: TGTGCCAGCAGCCAAGAATTTGAAGCTTTCTTT. Protein product: CASSQEFEAFF. The whole variable domain, remainder taken from reference TRBV14 and TRBJ1-1, is EAGVTQFPSHSVIEKGQTVTLRCDPISGHDNLYWYRRVMGKEIKFLLHFVKESKQDESGMPNNRFLAERTGGTYSTLKVQPAELEDSGVYFCASSQEFEAFFGQGTRLTVV.